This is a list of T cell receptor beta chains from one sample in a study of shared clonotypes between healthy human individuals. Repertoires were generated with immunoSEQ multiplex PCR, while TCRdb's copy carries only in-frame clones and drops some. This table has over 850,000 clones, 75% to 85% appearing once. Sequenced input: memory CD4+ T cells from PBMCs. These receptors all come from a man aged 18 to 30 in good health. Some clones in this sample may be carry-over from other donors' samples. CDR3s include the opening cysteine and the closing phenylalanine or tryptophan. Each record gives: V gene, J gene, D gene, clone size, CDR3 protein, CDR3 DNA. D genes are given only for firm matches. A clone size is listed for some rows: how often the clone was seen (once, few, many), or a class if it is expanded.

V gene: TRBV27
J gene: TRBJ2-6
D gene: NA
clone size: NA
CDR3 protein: CASSRPVSRILTF
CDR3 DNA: TGTGCCAGCAGTCGGCCGGTTTCGAGGATCCTGACTTTC

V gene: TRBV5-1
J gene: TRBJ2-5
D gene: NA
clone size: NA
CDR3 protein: CASSLMGTQETQYF
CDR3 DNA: TGCGCCAGCAGCTTGATGGGGACCCAAGAGACCCAGTACTTC

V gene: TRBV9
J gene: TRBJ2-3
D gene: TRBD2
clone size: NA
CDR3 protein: CASSVAATSGSGTQYF
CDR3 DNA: TGTGCCAGCAGCGTAGCAGCGACTAGCGGGAGCGGTACGCAGTATTTT

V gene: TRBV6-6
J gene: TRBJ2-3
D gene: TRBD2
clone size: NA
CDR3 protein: CASSKLAGETDTQYF
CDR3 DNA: TGTGCCAGCAGTAAACTAGCGGGAGAAACAGATACGCAGTATTTT

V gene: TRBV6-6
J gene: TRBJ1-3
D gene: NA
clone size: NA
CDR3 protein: CASRPSSGNTIYF
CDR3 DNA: TGTGCCAGCCGTCCCTCCTCTGGAAACACCATATATTTT

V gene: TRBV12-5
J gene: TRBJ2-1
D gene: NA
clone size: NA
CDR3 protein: CASGLSSSNEQFF
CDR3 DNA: TGTGCTAGTGGTTTAAGTAGCAGCAATGAGCAGTTCTTC

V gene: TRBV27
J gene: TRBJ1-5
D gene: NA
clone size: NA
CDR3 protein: CASRSWRTSNQPQHF
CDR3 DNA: TGTGCCAGCAGATCATGGAGAACGAGCAATCAGCCCCAGCATTTT

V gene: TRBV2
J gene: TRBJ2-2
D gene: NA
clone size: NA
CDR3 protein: CASSVFTGELFF
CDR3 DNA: TGTGCCAGCAGTGTATTTACCGGGGAGCTGTTTTTT

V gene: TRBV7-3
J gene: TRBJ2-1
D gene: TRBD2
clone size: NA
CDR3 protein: CASSLSGTSGVYEQFF
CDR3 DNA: TGTGCCAGCAGCTTGTCCGGGACTAGTGGGGTCTATGAGCAGTTCTTC

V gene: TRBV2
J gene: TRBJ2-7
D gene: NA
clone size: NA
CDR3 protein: CASSGLARHSEHYEQYF
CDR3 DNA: TGTGCCAGCAGTGGACTGGCTAGGCACTCTGAGCACTACGAGCAGTACTTC

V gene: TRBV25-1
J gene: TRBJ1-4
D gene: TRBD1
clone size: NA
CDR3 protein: CASSPGQGARHEKLFF
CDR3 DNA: TGTGCCAGCAGTCCGGGACAGGGGGCGCGTCATGAAAAACTGTTTTTT

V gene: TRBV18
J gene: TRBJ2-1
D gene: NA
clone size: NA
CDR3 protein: CASSPGLRDEQFF
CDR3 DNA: TGTGCCAGCTCACCGGGACTCCGTGATGAGCAGTTCTTC

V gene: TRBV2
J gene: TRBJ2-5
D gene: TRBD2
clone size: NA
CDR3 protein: CASTGAGAETQYF
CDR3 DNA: TGTGCCAGCACCGGAGCGGGAGCGGAGACCCAGTACTTC

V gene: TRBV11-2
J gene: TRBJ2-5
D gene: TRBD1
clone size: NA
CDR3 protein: CASSFGTGGEWETQYF
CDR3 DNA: TGTGCCAGCAGCTTCGGCACAGGGGGCGAATGGGAGACCCAGTACTTC

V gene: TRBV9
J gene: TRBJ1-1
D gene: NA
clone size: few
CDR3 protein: CASSVGHSAGTEAFF
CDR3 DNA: TGTGCCAGCAGCGTAGGACACTCGGCGGGGACTGAAGCTTTCTTT

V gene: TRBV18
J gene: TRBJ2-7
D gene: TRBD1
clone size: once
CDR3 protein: CASSLIRDRVSYEQYF
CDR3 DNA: TGTGCCAGCTCACTAATCCGGGACAGGGTTTCCTACGAGCAGTACTTC

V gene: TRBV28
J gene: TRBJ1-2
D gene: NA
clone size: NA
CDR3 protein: CASREPLRGKYGYTF
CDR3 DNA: TGTGCCAGCAGGGAGCCGCTAAGGGGGAAATATGGCTACACCTTC

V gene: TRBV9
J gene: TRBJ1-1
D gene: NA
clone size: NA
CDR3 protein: CASSPGLNTEAFF
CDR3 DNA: TGTGCCAGCAGCCCAGGTTTGAACACTGAAGCTTTCTTT

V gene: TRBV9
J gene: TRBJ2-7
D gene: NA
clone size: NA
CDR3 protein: CASSAYQGTEQYF
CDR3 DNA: TGTGCCAGCAGCGCCTATCAGGGAACCGAGCAGTACTTC

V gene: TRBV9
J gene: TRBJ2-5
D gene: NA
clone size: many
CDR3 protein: CASSVRMGGQETQYF
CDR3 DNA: TGTGCCAGCAGCGTAAGGATGGGGGGCCAAGAGACCCAGTACTTC